This T cell receptor (beta chain) was identified during a study of cytomegalovirus exposure and HLA in healthy donors. The overall study: Among the approximately 430 donors who were genotyped, about 79% fell in the genetic ancestry cluster that is associated with self-reported Caucasian donors.

Primers: 60 Vbeta forward and 13 Jbeta reverse. Generated by immunoSEQ multiplex PCR, the TCRdb table keeps only in-frame clones and is missing some. The repertoire holds about 150,000 clones, with approximately 80% as singletons. Germline V gene sequence: CDR1 SGHAT, CDR2 FQNNGV. J lost 3 bases, V lost 1 base, and 15 bases had no gene match. CDR3 length: 19 amino acids. This sequence originates from a woman aged 45-59 years in good health and CMV-seropositive. Sequencing was done on a sample of PBMCs. This chain connects TRBV11-2 to TRBJ2-3; the match to TRBD2 covers 8 bases. In nucleotides, the CDR3 is TGTGCCAGCAGCTTAGGGCGGGGGGCCCGACCCAATCCTACAGATACGCAGTATTTT. Encoded protein: CASSLGRGARPNPTDTQYF.